The 5 T cell receptor beta chains in this list originate from one sample, sequenced in a study of blood T cell repertoires in COVID-19. Libraries were prepared by immunoSEQ multiplex PCR; TCRdb keeps only in-frame clonotypes and omits some of them. The table lists 100,000 to 150,000 clones, around nine tenths of them singletons. The sample taken for sequencing was peripheral blood. Receptors originate from a middle-aged man with COVID-19, enrolled during active disease.

The rearrangement joins TRBV10-3 to TRBJ2-1; 12 nucleotides agree with TRBD2. Germline V lookup: CDR1 ENHRY, CDR2 SYGVKD. The CDR3 is made up of 18 amino acids. After removal of 4 bases from V and 0 bases from J, the junction contained 7 bases not matched to a gene. CDR3 in DNA: TGTGCCATCAGTGCGGCTAGCGGGAGGGCCGGCTCCTACAATGAGCAGTTCTTC. Its protein is CAISAASGRAGSYNEQFF.

The rearrangement uses TRBV7-3 and TRBJ2-5, with D possibly being TRBD2 (7 bases). The CDR3 sequence is 15 residues long. The V gene lost 4 bases and the J gene lost 5 bases, with 17 bases spanning the gap. The V gene's germline CDR1 is SGHTA and CDR2 FQGTGA. The chain's CDR3 is CASSSKGGARETQYF. The DNA for the CDR3 is TGTGCCAGCAGCTCAAAAGGGGGGGCGCGGGAGACCCAGTACTTC.

The V call is TRBV28, the J call TRBJ1-5; D might be TRBD1 (6 bases). The CDR3 has 13 amino acids. Germline assignment: CDR1 MDHEN and CDR2 SYDVKM. V was pared by 6 bases and J by 5 bases, with 11 bases between. The CDR3 sequence is CASRVGADQPQHF. In DNA form, the CDR3 reads TGTGCCAGCAGGGTGGGGGCCGATCAGCCCCAGCATTTT. Full variable domain (outside the CDR3, taken from reference TRBV28 and TRBJ1-5): DVKVTQSSRYLVKRTGEKVFLECVQDMDHENMFWYRQDPGLGLRLIYFSYDVKMKEKGDIPEGYSVSREKKERFSLILESASTNQTSMYLCASRVGADQPQHFGDGTRLSIL.

The V and J genes are TRBV9 and TRBJ1-1; TRBD1 aligns across 9 bases. Germline CDR1 is SGDLS and CDR2 is YYNGEE. The CDR3 extends over 17 amino acids. V dropped 4 bases and J dropped 3; count of bases not matched to a gene: 13. CDR3 DNA: TGTGCCAGCAGCCCCCGGACAGGGGTAGGAGTAGACACTGAAGCTTTCTTT. This codes for CASSPRTGVGVDTEAFF.

This chain uses TRBV5-4 with TRBJ2-2; TRBD1 matches at 10 bases. The CDR3 spans 16 residues. Per the germline V gene, CDR1 is SGHNT and CDR2 is YYREEE (reference sequence). With 4 bases clipped from V and 0 bases from J, the junction kept 3 bases outside the gene matches. The CDR3 nucleotides read TGTGCCAGCAGCCTGACAGGGGGCGCGAACACCGGGGAGCTGTTTTTT. Translating it yields CASSLTGGANTGELFF. Complete variable domain (other parts from reference TRBV5-4 and TRBJ2-2): ETGVTQSPTHLIKTRGQQVTLRCSSQSGHNTVSWYQQALGQGPQFIFQYYREEENGRGNFPPRFSGLQFPNYSSELNVNALELDDSALYLCASSLTGGANTGELFFGEGSRLTVL.